This T cell receptor beta chain was sequenced in a study of post-analysis software for immune sequencing data. General study points: Five or six TRBV segments were significantly more frequent in patients than in controls. TRBV5-6, TRBV5-1 and TRBV20-1 were among these segments. The F measure placed samples prepared in the same batch into strongly shared clusters. For normalized Chao1 diversity, multiple sclerosis patients scored significantly lower than controls did.

V lost 7 bases and J lost 0; bases outside the gene matches: 13. The germline V gene encodes CDR1 MNHNS and CDR2 SASEGT. This CDR3 spans 18 amino acids. This clonotype has more than one count but fewer than ten. Its antigen remains unknown. Unique molecular identifiers tagged the TCR beta cDNA libraries. In TCRdb, the PCR reads were re-called with MiXCR into one record per CDR3 protein. The sample contains a few hundred thousand distinct CDR3 sequences, approximately 34% of which appear only once. The chain joins TRBV6-1 to TRBJ1-4; 8 bases match TRBD1. Source material: blood. The receptor was derived from a girl aged 2 to 17 with multiple sclerosis. CDR3: CASMEPRQGTATNEKLFF. The DNA of the CDR3 is TGTGCCAGCATGGAACCCCGACAGGGGACAGCAACTAATGAAAAACTGTTTTTT.